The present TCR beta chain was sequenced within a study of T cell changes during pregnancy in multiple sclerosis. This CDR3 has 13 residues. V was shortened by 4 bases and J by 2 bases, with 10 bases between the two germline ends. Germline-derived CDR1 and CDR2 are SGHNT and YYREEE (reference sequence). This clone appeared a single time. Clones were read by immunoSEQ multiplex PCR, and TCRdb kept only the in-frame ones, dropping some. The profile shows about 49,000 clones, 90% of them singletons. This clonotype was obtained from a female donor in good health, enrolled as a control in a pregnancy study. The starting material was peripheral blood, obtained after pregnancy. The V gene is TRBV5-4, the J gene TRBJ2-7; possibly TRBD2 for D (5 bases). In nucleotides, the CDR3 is TGTGCCAGCAGCCCCGGACTTACCTACGAGCAGTACTTC. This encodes CASSPGLTYEQYF.